The TCR beta chain under discussion was sequenced for a study of beta chain features in type 1 diabetes (dated 2018 in TCRdb). Turning to the overall study: No differences in mean age, gender distribution, total cell number or subset yield were found between patients and healthy donors. A total of 90 million to 140 million sorted cells were examined across all samples, and RNA yield correlated strongly with the number of cells per subset. In the study, recently diagnosed type 1 diabetes patients and matched healthy donors were compared on the TCRB repertoires of their sorted circulating CD4+ T cell subsets. Regulatory and stem cell-like memory subsets were isolated from only 8 patients and about eight healthy donors, whereas naive and central memory subsets came from all 30 or so donors. Results the study describes overall, beyond this receptor: Only small numbers of individuals were included in the HLA sub-analyses, which left unresolved whether HLA type had any influence on TCRB rearrangement. At VDJ recombination sites, patients with type 1 diabetes made fewer insertions and deleted more nucleotides, a pattern implying thymic rearrangement abnormalities. Naive, central memory and regulatory TCRB repertoires appeared to be more similar among patients than among healthy donors. Because cDNA rather than genomic DNA was sequenced, highly expressing activated cells could have been over-represented, although no difference in activation and CD3 levels was found between groups. A moderate but significant shortening of TCRB CDR3 length was observed in type 1 diabetes patients in all four CD4+ subsets. PCR may preferentially amplify shorter templates, but because patient and control samples were amplified and corrected together, any resulting skew would affect both groups equally.

From each donor, a single peripheral blood sample of around 0.12 L on average was drawn into heparinised tubes. Naive, central memory, regulatory and stem cell-like memory CD4+ T cells were sorted on a BD FACSAria II using a panel including CD45RO, CCR7, CD25, CD127, CD95 and CD27. All sorted populations exceeded 95% purity. PBMCs were separated immediately by Lymphoprep density gradient centrifugation and were stained directly, without being cultured. So that batch effects would be minimized, each experiment stained and sorted samples in pairs, pairing one healthy donor with one patient. The CDR3 spans 17 residues, from the cysteine through the phenylalanine. The only DNA kept is the CDR3, 51 bases in frame from the first base. The germline V gene sets CDR1 to SNHLY and CDR2 to FYNNEI. V has 2 bases trimmed and J has 7 bases trimmed; junction bases matching no gene number 14. As regards this clone: What this receptor recognizes is not known. No base-level quality is on record; no much larger clone is a single base apart.

The entire amount of isolated RNA was reverse transcribed using the High Capacity cDNA Reverse Transcription Kit, so the sequenced TCRB transcripts were expressed ones. Deep immunoSEQ sequencing was applied to naive, central memory and regulatory T cell samples, giving an average of approximately 3.8 million total reads per sample. Sorted cells were lysed in RLT buffer, and RNA was extracted using DNase-treated RNeasy Micro or Mini kits according to cell number. Each cell subset was processed on its own to prevent cross-contamination, while patient and healthy donor samples were processed together. The immunoSEQ multiplex PCR was used to amplify TCRB sequences from cDNA, generating 87-bp fragments that spanned the CDR3 region. The amplicons were sequenced using the Illumina HiSeq platform. As for the authors' bioinformatics: PCR bias was corrected computationally using synthetic template baselines, and reads within Hamming distance 2 were collapsed, with unmergeable singletons discarded. By aligning reads against IMGT, V, D and J genes, CDR3 length, and insertions or deletions at six rearrangement sites were assigned. Within each subset, clonotype counts were normalized to sorted cell number, after which true diversity and Gini coefficients were computed with the tcR R package. The overlap coefficient, calculated on TCRB nucleotide sequences, was used to measure repertoire sharing. Out-of-frame TCRB sequences from naive cells were analyzed to stand in for the pre-selection repertoire. TCRdb carries this immuneACCESS record with in-frame sequences only. Its versions omit some clonotypes, under half of them owing to an unresolved V gene in the studies checked, with the rest unexplained. V and J calls and clone size are those listed in that table; D and trimming were worked out from the DNA. This sample holds hundreds of thousands of clones; roughly 15% were observed only once. The top ten constitute about 0.097% of the sample.

Recombination joined TRBV2 with TRBJ2-1; the junction holds 7 bases that match TRBD2. Sequencing was carried out using naive CD4+ T cells from blood. This specimen's cell subset or site label, interpreted: true naive CD4+ T cells. The source of this sequence is a man younger than 35 in good health. CDR3 region: CASSELFRRGYVNEQFF. The nucleotide sequence reads TGTGCCAGCAGTGAACTCTTTAGGCGGGGGTACGTAAATGAGCAGTTCTTC.